The clone carrying this T cell receptor (beta chain) has a handful of counts. J was trimmed by 6 bases and V by 3 bases; bases with no gene match: 4. The CDR3 extends over 14 amino acids. Germline values: CDR1 SEHNR, CDR2 FQNEAQ (reference sequence). The data were obtained in a study of blood T cells in healthy people across ages. The use of a sample-barcoded 5' primer and a J-beta primer mix characterized a second PCR of about 6 to 11 cycles. MiXCR was run by TCRdb on the 5' RACE reads, yielding one entry per CDR3 protein. The table shows fewer than 900,000 distinct CDR3 sequences, with around half occurring only once.

This sequence originates from an older woman in good health. Sample: blood. The chain employs TRBV7-9 and TRBJ2-1; 8 bases match TRBD2. The CDR3: CASSFGLASNEQFF. The DNA of the CDR3 is TGTGCCAGCAGCTTCGGACTAGCCAGCAATGAGCAGTTCTTC.